The 11 T cell receptor beta chains below come from one sample, sequenced in a study of T-cell reconstitution after alpha-beta-depleted transplantation in children. Preparing the TCRbeta library involved the use of unique molecular identifiers. Using its own MiXCR run on the PCR reads, TCRdb lists one record per CDR3 protein. The table lists 600,000 to 800,000 distinct CDR3 sequences, less than 15% of them singletons. This specimen was PBMCs, taken before TCRalphabeta/CD19-depleted stem cell transplant. The receptors originated from a girl aged 2 to 10 with congenital amegakaryocytic thrombocytopenia, due to receive a stem cell transplant.

This clonotype occurred a few times. This sequence joins TRBV12-3 or TRBV12-4 and TRBJ2-2, with D perhaps matching TRBD2 (6 bases). The CDR3 has 18 amino acids. V was clipped by 4 bases and J by 3 bases, with 21 bases between them. In nucleotides, the CDR3 is TGTGCCAGCAGTTCTCGCCCAACCCTAGCGAGGGACACCGGGGAGCTGTTTTTT. Translation gives CASSSRPTLARDTGELFF.

This sequence joins TRBV12-3 or TRBV12-4 and TRBJ1-6, with D perhaps matching TRBD1 (5 bases). V was cut by 5 bases and J by 9 bases, with 14 bases left in between. This CDR3 is built from 14 residues. In nucleotides, the CDR3 is TGTGCCAGCAGTCCCAGGGCCATTATTTCACCCCTCCACTTT. Protein: CASSPRAIISPLHF.

This clonotype was counted many times. The genes are TRBV20-1 and TRBJ1-2; the match to TRBD1 covers 7 bases. CDR3 length equals 12 residues. Germline V CDR1 and CDR2: DFQATT, SNEGSKA (reference sequence). V trimming: 6 bases; J trimming: 8 bases; junction bases outside the gene matches: 9. The CDR3 spells CSANHDRDGYTF. CDR3 DNA: TGCAGTGCCAACCATGACAGGGACGGCTACACCTTC.

This chain uses TRBV6-6 with TRBJ2-7, with D unclear. The germline CDR1 and CDR2 sequences are MNHNY and SVGAGI (reference sequence). Deletions cut 4 bases from V and 6 bases from J, with 10 bases between. This CDR3 is 12 amino acids long. The DNA of the CDR3 is TGTGCCAGCAGTTGGGGTGAGGCCGAGCAGTACTTC. Its translation: CASSWGEAEQYF.

This clonotype was counted only a few times. V usage is TRBV12-3 or TRBV12-4 and J usage is TRBJ2-7, with D tentatively TRBD1 (5 bases). Trimming removed 6 bases from V and 7 bases from J, with 19 bases in between. This CDR3 is 14 amino acids long. The CDR3 loop reads CASRQGRSRTEQYF. DNA of the CDR3: TGTGCCAGCAGGCAGGGCCGATCAAGGACGGAGCAGTACTTC.

Concerning this clonotype: A read error may explain this, as a much larger clone is one base away. The V gene is TRBV12-3 or TRBV12-4, the J gene TRBJ1-1, with TRBD1 as a possible D gene (6 bases). The CDR3 spans 15 residues. The CDR3 sequence: CACSEQGFGNTEAFF. The CDR3 region has the DNA TGTGCCTGCAGCGAACAGGGTTTCGGGAACACTGAAGCTTTCTTT.

CDR3 coding DNA: TGTGCCAGCAGCTTATCCCCACGGATTACCTACGAGCAGTACTTC. This sequence encodes CASSLSPRITYEQYF. The chain employs TRBV7-2 and TRBJ2-7; D gene ambiguous. The V end lost 2 bases, the J end lost 2 bases, and 13 bases lay between the germline ends. Germline V gene lookup returns CDR1 SGHTA and CDR2 FQGNSA. This CDR3 contains 15 residues.

This clonotype was observed at least ten times. The chain is built from TRBV10-3 and TRBJ2-1, with TRBD2 matching 11 bases. The CDR3 extends over 16 amino acids. The junction had 8 bases not matched to a gene; V was cut back by 4 bases and J by 6 bases. Germline V gene lookup returns CDR1 ENHRY and CDR2 SYGVKD. DNA of the CDR3: TGTGCCATCAGTGCGAGGGGGCTAGCGGGAGGCAATGAGCAGTTCTTC. It yields the protein CAISARGLAGGNEQFF.

This clonotype was counted many times. The V gene is TRBV10-3, the J gene TRBJ2-2; tentatively, D is TRBD1 or TRBD2 (5 bases each). The germline V gene encodes CDR1 ENHRY and CDR2 SYGVKD. The V end lost 4 bases, the J end lost 6 bases, and 12 bases lay between the germline ends. This CDR3 is 14 amino acids long. The chain's CDR3 is CAISVQGGPGELFF. The DNA for the CDR3 is TGTGCCATCAGTGTCCAGGGCGGGCCCGGGGAGCTGTTTTTT.

The V call is TRBV5-1, the J call TRBJ2-7, with D possibly being TRBD1 (6 bases). Trimming cost V 4 bases and J 6 bases, with 14 bases left between them. The germline gives CDR1 SGHRS, CDR2 YFSETQ. The CDR3 loop spans 13 amino acids. The CDR3 sequence: CASSPTGSGEQYF. The CDR3 DNA follows: TGCGCCAGCAGCCCAACAGGGTCGGGCGAGCAGTACTTC.

This clonotype was found a few times. J is TRBJ2-3 and V is TRBV5-1; 11 bases fit TRBD2. The CDR3 extends over 17 amino acids. CDR1 SGHRS and CDR2 YFSETQ come from the germline V gene. V trimming: 4 bases; J trimming: 3 bases; junction bases outside the gene matches: 10. The CDR3 bases are TGCGCCAGCAGCCTCAAACTAGCGGGAGAAATGACAGATACGCAGTATTTT. Its protein product is CASSLKLAGEMTDTQYF.